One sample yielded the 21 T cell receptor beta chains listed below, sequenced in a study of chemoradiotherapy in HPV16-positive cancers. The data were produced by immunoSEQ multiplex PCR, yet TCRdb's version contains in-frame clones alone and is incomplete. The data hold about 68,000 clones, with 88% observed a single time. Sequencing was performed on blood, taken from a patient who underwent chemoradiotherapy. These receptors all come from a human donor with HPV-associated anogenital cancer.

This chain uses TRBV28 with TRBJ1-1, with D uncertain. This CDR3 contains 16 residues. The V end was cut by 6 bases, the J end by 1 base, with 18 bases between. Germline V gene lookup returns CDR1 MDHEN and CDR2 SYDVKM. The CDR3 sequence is CASSDPLNSQNTEAFF. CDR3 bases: TGTGCCAGCAGCGACCCCCTAAATTCGCAGAACACTGAAGCTTTCTTT.

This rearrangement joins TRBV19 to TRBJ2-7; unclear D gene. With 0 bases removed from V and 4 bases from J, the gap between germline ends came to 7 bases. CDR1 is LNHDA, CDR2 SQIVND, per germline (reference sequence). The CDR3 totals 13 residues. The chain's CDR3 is CASSIEKGYEQYF. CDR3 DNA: TGTGCCAGTAGTATAGAGAAGGGTTACGAGCAGTACTTC.

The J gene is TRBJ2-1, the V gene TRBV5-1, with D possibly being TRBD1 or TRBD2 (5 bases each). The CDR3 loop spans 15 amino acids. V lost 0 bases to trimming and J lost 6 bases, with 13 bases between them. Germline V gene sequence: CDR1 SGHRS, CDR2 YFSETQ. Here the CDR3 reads CASSLAGTSGNEQFF. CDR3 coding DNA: TGCGCCAGCAGCTTGGCAGGGACGTCGGGCAATGAGCAGTTCTTC.

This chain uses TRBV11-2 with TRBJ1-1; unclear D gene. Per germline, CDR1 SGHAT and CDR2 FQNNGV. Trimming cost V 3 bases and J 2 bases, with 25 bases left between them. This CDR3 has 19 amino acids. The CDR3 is CASSFSTTPSREGNTEAFF. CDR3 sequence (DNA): TGTGCCAGCAGCTTCTCTACGACGCCCTCCCGGGAGGGAAACACTGAAGCTTTCTTT.

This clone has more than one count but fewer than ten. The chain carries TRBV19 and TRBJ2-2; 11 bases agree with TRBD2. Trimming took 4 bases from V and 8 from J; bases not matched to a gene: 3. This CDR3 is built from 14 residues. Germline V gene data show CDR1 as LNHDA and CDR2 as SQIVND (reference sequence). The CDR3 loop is CASSRGTSGGELFF. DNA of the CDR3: TGTGCCAGTAGTAGAGGGACTAGCGGAGGGGAGCTGTTTTTT.

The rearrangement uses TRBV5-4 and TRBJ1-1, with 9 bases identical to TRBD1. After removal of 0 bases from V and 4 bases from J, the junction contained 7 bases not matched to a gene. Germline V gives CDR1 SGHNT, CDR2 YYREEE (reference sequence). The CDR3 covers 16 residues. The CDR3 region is CASSLALGTGITEAFF. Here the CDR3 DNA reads TGTGCCAGCAGCTTGGCCTTAGGGACAGGGATCACTGAAGCTTTCTTT.

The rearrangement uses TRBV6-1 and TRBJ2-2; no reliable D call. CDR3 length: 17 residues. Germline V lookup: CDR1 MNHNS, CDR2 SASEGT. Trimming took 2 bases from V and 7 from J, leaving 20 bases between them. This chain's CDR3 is CASSELGFRADGGELFF. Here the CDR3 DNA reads TGTGCCAGCAGTGAATTGGGCTTTCGGGCTGACGGCGGGGAGCTGTTTTTT.

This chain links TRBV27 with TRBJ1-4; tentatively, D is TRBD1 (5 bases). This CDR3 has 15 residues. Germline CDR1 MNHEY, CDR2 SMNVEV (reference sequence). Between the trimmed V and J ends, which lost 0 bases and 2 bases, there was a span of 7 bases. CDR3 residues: CASSLSGGTNEKLFF. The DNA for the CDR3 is TGTGCCAGCAGTTTATCGGGGGGGACTAATGAAAAACTGTTTTTT.

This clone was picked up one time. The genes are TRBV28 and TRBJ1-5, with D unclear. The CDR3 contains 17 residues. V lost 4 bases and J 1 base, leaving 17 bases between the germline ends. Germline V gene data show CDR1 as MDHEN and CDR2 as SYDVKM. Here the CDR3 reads CASSSPAGIRSNQPQHF. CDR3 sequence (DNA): TGTGCCAGCAGTTCCCCGGCGGGAATCCGGAGCAATCAGCCCCAGCATTTT.

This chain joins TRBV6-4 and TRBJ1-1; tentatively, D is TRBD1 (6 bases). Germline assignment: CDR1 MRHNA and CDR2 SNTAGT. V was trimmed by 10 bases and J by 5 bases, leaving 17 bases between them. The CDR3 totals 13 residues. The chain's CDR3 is CATKTGPGTEAFF. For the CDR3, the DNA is TGTGCCACCAAGACAGGCCCGGGGACTGAAGCTTTCTTT.

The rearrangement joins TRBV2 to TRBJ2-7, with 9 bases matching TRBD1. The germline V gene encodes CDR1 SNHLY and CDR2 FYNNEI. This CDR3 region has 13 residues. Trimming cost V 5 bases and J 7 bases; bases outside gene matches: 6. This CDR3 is CASSRQGGTEQYF. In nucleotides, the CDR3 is TGTGCCAGCAGTAGACAGGGGGGTACAGAGCAGTACTTC.

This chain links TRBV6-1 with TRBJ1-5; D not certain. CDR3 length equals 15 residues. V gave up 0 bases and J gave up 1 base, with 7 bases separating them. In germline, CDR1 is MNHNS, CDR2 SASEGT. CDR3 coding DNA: TGTGCCAGCAGTGAAGCGCTTAGGAGCAATCAGCCCCAGCATTTT. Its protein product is CASSEALRSNQPQHF.

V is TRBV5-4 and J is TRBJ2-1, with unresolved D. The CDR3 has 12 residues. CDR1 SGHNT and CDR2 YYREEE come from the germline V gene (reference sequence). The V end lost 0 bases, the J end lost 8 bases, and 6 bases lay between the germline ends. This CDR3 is CASSLAGYEQFF. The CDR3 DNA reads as TGTGCCAGCAGCTTGGCCGGATATGAGCAGTTCTTC.

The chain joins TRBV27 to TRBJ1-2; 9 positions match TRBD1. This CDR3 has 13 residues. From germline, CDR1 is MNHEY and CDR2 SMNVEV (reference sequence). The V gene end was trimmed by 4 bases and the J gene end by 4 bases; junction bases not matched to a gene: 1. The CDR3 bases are TGTGCCAGCAGTTGGACAGGGGCCTATGGCTACACCTTC. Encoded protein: CASSWTGAYGYTF.

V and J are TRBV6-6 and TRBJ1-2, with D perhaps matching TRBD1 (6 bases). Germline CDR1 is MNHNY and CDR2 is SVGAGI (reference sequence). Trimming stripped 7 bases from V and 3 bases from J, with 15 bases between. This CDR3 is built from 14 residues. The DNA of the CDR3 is TGTGCCAGCACCCGGAACGGACAGTACTATGGCTACACCTTC. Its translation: CASTRNGQYYGYTF.

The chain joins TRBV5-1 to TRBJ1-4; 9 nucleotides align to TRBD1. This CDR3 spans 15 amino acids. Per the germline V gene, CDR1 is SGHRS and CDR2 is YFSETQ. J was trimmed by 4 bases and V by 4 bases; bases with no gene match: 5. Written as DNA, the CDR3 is TGCGCCAGCAGCGGCGGGACAGGGTATAATGAAAAACTGTTTTTT. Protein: CASSGGTGYNEKLFF.

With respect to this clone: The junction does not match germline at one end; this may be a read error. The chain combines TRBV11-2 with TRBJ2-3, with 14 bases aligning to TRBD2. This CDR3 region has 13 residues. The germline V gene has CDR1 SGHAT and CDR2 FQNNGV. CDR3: CASSLEPGTSGSF. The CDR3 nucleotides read TGTGCCAGCAGCTTAGAACCCGGGACTAGCGGGAGTTTT.

The CDR3 DNA reads as TGTGCCAGCAGCCAAGCAATCCTAGCGGGGTTCGCGAACACCGGGGAGCTGTTTTTT. Protein product: CASSQAILAGFANTGELFF. The V call is TRBV4-2, the J call TRBJ2-2; 9 bases map to TRBD2. CDR3 size: 19 residues. The J segment lost 0 bases and the V segment lost 1 base, leaving 9 bases of the junction unmatched. Germline CDR1 LGHNA, CDR2 YNFKEQ.

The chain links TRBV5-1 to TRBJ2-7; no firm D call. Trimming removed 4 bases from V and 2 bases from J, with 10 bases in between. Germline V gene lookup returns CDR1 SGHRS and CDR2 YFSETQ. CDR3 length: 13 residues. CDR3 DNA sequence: TGCGCCAGCAGCCCCAAGGCGGCCTACGAGCAGTACTTC. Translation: CASSPKAAYEQYF.

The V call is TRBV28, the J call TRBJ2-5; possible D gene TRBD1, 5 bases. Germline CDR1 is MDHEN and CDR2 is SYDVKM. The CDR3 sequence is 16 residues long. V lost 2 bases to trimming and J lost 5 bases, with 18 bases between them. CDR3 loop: CASSLSQGAVGETQYF. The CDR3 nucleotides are TGTGCCAGCAGTTTAAGTCAGGGTGCCGTCGGGGAGACCCAGTACTTC.

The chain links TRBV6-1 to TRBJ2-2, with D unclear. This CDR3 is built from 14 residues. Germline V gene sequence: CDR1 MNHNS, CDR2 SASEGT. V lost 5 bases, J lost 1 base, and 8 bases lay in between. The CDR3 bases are TGTGCCAGCAGTCTCGACGGGAACACCGGGGAGCTGTTTTTT. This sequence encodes CASSLDGNTGELFF.